One and the same sample provided the 14 T cell receptor beta chains below, sequenced in a study of cytomegalovirus exposure and HLA in healthy donors. 13 Jbeta primers and 60 Vbeta primers were used for the PCR. Assay used: immunoSEQ multiplex PCR; TCRdb lists only in-frame clones, some missing. The sample shows about 160,000 clones, about 79% of them seen only once. The sample comprised PBMCs. These receptors came from a woman aged 45-60 years in good health and CMV-seropositive.

CDR3 residues: CASSQGQARLFF. CDR3 nucleotides: TGTGCCAGCAGCCAAGGACAGGCAAGACTGTTTTTT. J is TRBJ1-4 and V is TRBV11-2; TRBD1 aligns across 7 bases. CDR1 and CDR2 (germline): SGHAT, FQNNGV. This CDR3 has 12 amino acids. J gave up 13 bases and V 5 bases, and 7 bases lay outside the gene matches.

V gene TRBV6-6 combines with J gene TRBJ2-3, with 9 bases matching TRBD1. CDR1 is MNHNY and CDR2 is SVGAGI in the germline V gene (reference sequence). With 6 bases clipped from V and 5 bases from J, the junction kept 6 bases outside the gene matches. This CDR3 region has 14 residues. DNA for the CDR3: TGTGCCAGCAGACACAGGGGGCGCAAAGATACGCAGTATTTT. It codes for CASRHRGRKDTQYF.

The chain uses TRBV2 and TRBJ2-7; D ambiguous. V was pared by 6 bases and J by 6 bases, with 15 bases between. The CDR3 totals 13 residues. Per germline, CDR1 SNHLY and CDR2 FYNNEI. The CDR3 spells CASRVVFQSEQYF. The DNA of the CDR3 is TGTGCCAGCAGGGTCGTGTTCCAGTCCGAGCAGTACTTC.

This clone was detected once. This chain connects TRBV18 to TRBJ2-7; D ambiguous. The CDR3 contains 13 residues. V shed 5 bases and J shed 3 bases, with 11 bases lying between them. Germline CDR1 is KGHSH and CDR2 is LQKENI. The CDR3 sequence is CASSRSSGYEQYF. Here the CDR3 DNA reads TGTGCCAGCTCAAGGAGCTCGGGCTACGAGCAGTACTTC.

This chain connects TRBV6-1 to TRBJ2-7; D remains ambiguous. CDR1 and CDR2 (germline): MNHNS, SASEGT. Between the trimmed V and J ends, which lost 0 bases and 3 bases, there was a span of 9 bases. The length of the CDR3 is 14 residues. The CDR3 loop reads CASSEAEHLYEQYF. The DNA of the CDR3 is TGTGCCAGCAGTGAAGCAGAACATCTCTACGAGCAGTACTTC.

This clone was counted only a few times. The CDR3 spells CASSPAGGYNEQFF. CDR3 nucleotide sequence: TGTGCCAGCAGCCCAGCGGGGGGGTACAATGAGCAGTTCTTC. V and J are TRBV28 and TRBJ2-1; 10 bases agree with TRBD2. Germline lookup yields CDR1 MDHEN and CDR2 SYDVKM. This CDR3 has 14 residues. The V and J ends lost 6 bases and 4 bases, in that order; junction bases with no gene match: 3.

The chain's CDR3 is CASTPPGLPAYEQYF. The CDR3 DNA sequence: TGTGCCAGCACCCCCCCCGGACTTCCAGCCTACGAGCAGTACTTC. This chain joins TRBV6-1 and TRBJ2-7, with TRBD2 as a possible D gene (5 bases). The CDR3 length is 15 residues. Germline V lookup: CDR1 MNHNS, CDR2 SASEGT. Deletions cut 7 bases from V and 2 bases from J, with 18 bases between.

The chain recombines TRBV6-5 with TRBJ2-7, with 8 bases aligning to TRBD1. This CDR3 spans 14 amino acids. The junction had 3 bases not matched to a gene; V was cut back by 1 base and J by 4 bases. CDR1 and CDR2 from the germline V gene are MNHEY and SVGAGI. The CDR3 sequence is CASSYLDRVYEQYF. The CDR3 DNA is TGTGCCAGCAGTTACTTGGACAGGGTTTACGAGCAGTACTTC.

Only a few counts were recorded for this clone. V and J are TRBV9 and TRBJ2-5, with TRBD2 identical over 13 bases. This CDR3 is 15 amino acids long. V lost 6 bases to trimming and J lost 5 bases; unmatched junction nucleotides: 7. The V gene's germline CDR1 is SGDLS and CDR2 YYNGEE. CDR3 DNA sequence: TGTGCCAGCACCGGAAGGACTAGCGGGGGCGAGACCCAGTACTTC. Translated: CASTGRTSGGETQYF.

V usage is TRBV14 and J usage is TRBJ1-1, with D maybe TRBD1 (6 bases). Looked up from germline, CDR1 is SGHDN and CDR2 is FVKESK. The CDR3 contains 14 residues. V was clipped by 6 bases and J by 0 bases, with 11 bases between them. The CDR3 loop is CASRQTGLNTEAFF. Here the CDR3 DNA reads TGTGCCAGCAGGCAAACAGGGTTGAACACTGAAGCTTTCTTT.

The table lists this clone with a few counts. The chain employs TRBV28 and TRBJ1-5; the D gene is possibly TRBD1 (6 bases). Germline V lookup: CDR1 MDHEN, CDR2 SYDVKM. V was trimmed by 5 bases and J by 3 bases, leaving 14 bases between them. The CDR3 covers 15 residues. The DNA for the CDR3 is TGTGCCAGCAGTCCCCAGGACAGAACCAATCAGCCCCAGCATTTT. This codes for CASSPQDRTNQPQHF.

In its sample, this clone was seen once. This rearrangement joins TRBV6-4 to TRBJ1-2; perhaps TRBD1 as D (6 bases). This CDR3 has 16 residues. V was trimmed by 6 bases and J by 4 bases, leaving 21 bases between them. Looked up from germline, CDR1 is MRHNA and CDR2 is SNTAGT. CDR3 sequence reads: CASRSDDRPDSYGYTF. Here the CDR3 DNA reads TGTGCCAGCAGAAGTGATGACAGGCCGGACTCCTATGGCTACACCTTC.

This clone was picked up one time. The V and J genes are TRBV13 and TRBJ1-2, with a possible D match to TRBD1 (6 bases). This CDR3 is built from 14 residues. Germline lookup yields CDR1 PRHDT and CDR2 FYEKMQ (reference sequence). The V gene lost 5 bases and the J gene lost 7 bases, with 17 bases spanning the gap. DNA for the CDR3: TGTGCCAGCAGCCAAGATCAGGGGTCCGGTGGCTACACCTTC. Protein: CASSQDQGSGGYTF.

CDR3 DNA sequence: TGTGCCAGCAGTTTGAGTAGTCCCCCGGACAGGGCCTACGAGCAGTACTTC. This translates into CASSLSSPPDRAYEQYF. This chain joins TRBV27 and TRBJ2-7; 8 bases fit TRBD1. The germline V gene has CDR1 MNHEY and CDR2 SMNVEV (reference sequence). CDR3 length equals 17 residues. Trimming removed 3 bases from V and 2 bases from J; junction bases left unmatched: 12.